The 29 T cell receptor beta chains below were found in one sample sequenced in a study of human T cells and chemical hapten exposure. TCRdb re-analysed the RACE reads in MiXCR, keeping a single row per CDR3 protein. This repertoire shows about 80,000 distinct CDR3 sequences, 14% found once; its top ten account for around 4.2%. Sample time point: pre-sensitization, week 0. The treatment was: therapeutic diphenylcyclopropenone sensitization with weekly scalp DPC. Here the sequenced sample was whole blood, taken in connection with sensitization to the hapten diphenylcyclopropenone (DPC). The source of these receptors is a woman aged 45-59 years with alopecia areata. Some clones in this sample may be carry-over from other donors' samples.

This clonotype was seen only a few times. The genes are TRBV30 and TRBJ2-3; no clear D gene. The germline V and J ends were trimmed by 0 bases and 2 bases, with 3 bases remaining between them. The CDR3 runs to 12 residues. Looked up from germline, CDR1 is GTSNPN and CDR2 is SVGIG (reference sequence). The CDR3, as DNA: TGTGCCTGGAGTGTGTCCACAGATACGCAGTATTTT. Amino acid sequence: CAWSVSTDTQYF.

This clonotype was recorded at least ten times. V usage is TRBV29-1 and J usage is TRBJ2-5; no clear D. The CDR3 consists of 13 residues. The ends were cut back, 5 bases at V and 2 bases at J, with 12 bases in the middle. Germline V gives CDR1 SQVTM, CDR2 ANQGSEA. The CDR3 region is CSVRATPQETQYF. The CDR3 DNA follows: TGCAGCGTTCGTGCGACTCCTCAAGAGACCCAGTACTTC.

This clonotype appeared a few times. A junction boundary mismatches the germline segment, possibly from a read error. The chain has TRBV28 and TRBJ2-7; no definite D call. CDR3 length: 12 residues. The V gene's germline CDR1 is MDHEN and CDR2 SYDVKM. The CDR3 DNA reads TGTGCCAGCAGCTACCAACCCCTGATATTATATTTC. Its translation: CASSYQPLILYF. The full variable domain, rest sourced from reference TRBV28 and TRBJ2-7, is DVKVTQSSRYLVKRTGEKVFLECVQDMDHENMFWYRQDPGLGLRLIYFSYDVKMKEKGDIPEGYSVSREKKERFSLILESASTNQTSMYLCASSYQPLILYFGPGTRLTVT.

There are a few counts of this clonotype. The gene calls are TRBV7-2 and TRBJ1-6; TRBD1 might be the D (6 bases). The CDR3 length is 14 residues. V was pared by 2 bases and J by 9 bases, with 11 bases between. Per the germline V gene, CDR1 is SGHTA and CDR2 is FQGNSA. As DNA, the CDR3 is TGTGCCAGCAGCTTATCAGGGGTCGGTTCACCCCTCCACTTT. It is translated as CASSLSGVGSPLHF.

This clonotype was observed a few times. V is TRBV29-1 and J is TRBJ2-3; the match to TRBD2 covers 11 bases. V gave up 4 bases and J gave up 2 bases; unmatched junction bases: 11. CDR3 length: 17 residues. Germline CDR1 reads SQVTM; CDR2 reads ANQGSEA. The CDR3 reads CSVGLAGGIISTDTQYF. DNA for the CDR3: TGCAGCGTTGGGCTAGCGGGAGGAATAATTTCCACAGATACGCAGTATTTT.

The V gene is TRBV7-9, the J gene TRBJ2-7; the match to TRBD1 covers 9 bases. J lost 2 bases, V lost 1 base, and 6 bases had no gene match. The germline V gene encodes CDR1 SEHNR and CDR2 FQNEAQ (reference sequence). This CDR3 comprises 16 residues. CDR3 sequence (DNA): TGTGCCAGCAGCTTAGGAGGGACAGGGACCCCCTACGAGCAGTACTTC. Protein: CASSLGGTGTPYEQYF.

The chain recombines TRBV14 with TRBJ1-1, with unresolved D. With 4 bases removed from V and 11 bases from J, the gap between germline ends came to 20 bases. This CDR3 region has 14 residues. From germline, CDR1 is SGHDN and CDR2 FVKESK. CDR3 sequence (DNA): TGTGCCAGCAGCCTCGAACGAACTCCACATGGCGCTTTCTTT. Amino acids: CASSLERTPHGAFF.

This clonotype was seen repeatedly, ten times or more. The chain combines TRBV7-6 with TRBJ1-6; D uncertain. CDR3 length: 13 amino acids. Trimming pared 0 bases from V and 7 bases from J, leaving 4 bases between. In germline, CDR1 is SGHVS, CDR2 FNYEAQ. CDR3 in DNA: TGTGCCAGCAGCTTAGCAGGGAATTCACCCCTCCACTTT. This sequence encodes CASSLAGNSPLHF.

The chain has TRBV2 and TRBJ2-1; the D gene is possibly TRBD2 (6 bases). The CDR3 loop spans 14 amino acids. CDR1 SNHLY and CDR2 FYNNEI come from the germline V gene. V lost 1 base and J 5 bases, leaving 9 bases between the germline ends. CDR3 protein: CASSEGGINNEQFF. The CDR3 DNA sequence: TGTGCCAGCAGTGAAGGCGGGATAAACAATGAGCAGTTCTTC.

V and J are TRBV20-1 and TRBJ1-5; TRBD1 is a possible D gene (6 bases). Deletions cut 3 bases from V and 7 bases from J, with 19 bases between. Per germline, CDR1 DFQATT and CDR2 SNEGSKA (reference sequence). This CDR3 comprises 15 residues. The DNA for the CDR3 is TGCAGTGCTAGCCTCCGGGGGGGCAGTTACCAGCCCCAGCATTTT. It yields the protein CSASLRGGSYQPQHF.

This clonotype was counted between two and nine times. The rearrangement joins TRBV20-1 to TRBJ2-3; 7 nucleotides align to TRBD1. There are 11 residues in the CDR3. Trimming took 5 bases from V and 4 from J; bases not matched to a gene: 0. Germline V lookup: CDR1 DFQATT, CDR2 SNEGSKA (reference sequence). The CDR3 nucleotides are TGCAGTGCTGACAGGGCAGATACGCAGTATTTT. Residues: CSADRADTQYF.

The chain joins TRBV5-1 to TRBJ2-7; 14 nucleotides line up with TRBD2. Germline trimming cut 4 bases from V and 2 bases from J; bases unmatched to any gene: 11. The germline V gene encodes CDR1 SGHRS and CDR2 YFSETQ. The CDR3 consists of 18 residues. CDR3 sequence (DNA): TGCGCCAGCAGCCTCGCCGGGACTAGCGGGAGTTGGACCTACGAGCAGTACTTC. It yields the protein CASSLAGTSGSWTYEQYF.

This clonotype has ten or more counts. The genes are TRBV6-6 and TRBJ2-7; tentatively, D is TRBD1 (5 bases). The CDR3 length is 11 residues. In germline, CDR1 is MNHNY, CDR2 SVGAGI (reference sequence). Trimming stripped 7 bases from V and 8 bases from J, with 12 bases between. The chain's CDR3 is CASNVGVQQYF. The CDR3 nucleotides read TGTGCCAGCAACGTAGGGGTACAGCAGTACTTC.

By sample share, this clonotype is medium-sized (0.01 to 0.1%). Here the CDR3 reads CASSSKDRVRTDTQYF. CDR3 DNA sequence: TGTGCCAGCAGCTCAAAGGACAGGGTCAGGACAGATACGCAGTATTTT. This chain connects TRBV11-2 to TRBJ2-3, with 8 bases that match TRBD1. The CDR3 spans 16 residues. V gave up 4 bases and J gave up 3 bases; unmatched junction bases: 9. From germline, CDR1 is SGHAT and CDR2 FQNNGV. The whole variable domain, remainder taken from reference TRBV11-2 and TRBJ2-3, is EAGVAQSPRYKIIEKRQSVAFWCNPISGHATLYWYQQILGQGPKLLIQFQNNGVVDDSQLPKDRFSAERLKGVDSTLKIQPAKLEDSAVYLCASSSKDRVRTDTQYFGPGTRLTVL.

The chain employs TRBV12-3 or TRBV12-4 and TRBJ1-1; tentatively, D is TRBD1 (5 bases). The length of the CDR3 is 15 residues. Trimming took 4 bases from V and 2 from J, leaving 14 bases between them. The CDR3 DNA sequence: TGTGCCAGCAGTTCCGGGGACCTAGGTAACACTGAAGCTTTCTTT. Its translation is CASSSGDLGNTEAFF.

The chain carries TRBV14 and TRBJ2-3, with a tentative D call TRBD2 (5 bases). CDR1 is SGHDN and CDR2 is FVKESK in the germline V gene. With 5 bases removed from V and 7 bases from J, the gap between germline ends came to 16 bases. The CDR3 consists of 14 residues. The CDR3 reads CASSKTTGEYTQYF. The CDR3 DNA reads TGTGCCAGCAGCAAGACTACCGGTGAATATACGCAGTATTTT.

Many counts were recorded for this clonotype. The gene calls are TRBV29-1 and TRBJ2-3; 8 nucleotides line up with TRBD1. This CDR3 is built from 12 residues. Germline V gives CDR1 SQVTM, CDR2 ANQGSEA. Losses at the gene ends were 5 bases for V and 3 bases for J; bases not matched to a gene: 1. The CDR3 DNA is TGCAGCGTTAGGGACAGGACAGATACGCAGTATTTT. Its translation is CSVRDRTDTQYF.

This clonotype was observed many times. The chain employs TRBV29-1 and TRBJ1-2; D not resolved. Germline V gives CDR1 SQVTM, CDR2 ANQGSEA. CDR3 length equals 12 residues. Trimming took 4 bases from V and 3 from J, leaving 9 bases between them. CDR3 loop: CSVGGWDYGYTF. In DNA form, the CDR3 reads TGCAGCGTTGGGGGTTGGGACTATGGCTACACCTTC.

This clonotype was detected many times. This chain connects TRBV7-8 to TRBJ2-6; D unclear. With 0 bases removed from V and 2 bases from J, the gap between germline ends came to 2 bases. Germline lookup yields CDR1 SGHVS and CDR2 FQNEAQ. The CDR3 has 14 residues. The CDR3: CASSLAAGANVLTF. Here the CDR3 DNA reads TGTGCCAGCAGCTTAGCCGCTGGGGCCAACGTCCTGACTTTC.

The gene calls are TRBV5-6 and TRBJ2-3, with D unclear. Looked up from germline, CDR1 is SGHDT and CDR2 is YYEEEE. This CDR3 has 14 residues. The germline V and J ends were trimmed by 2 bases and 2 bases, with 9 bases remaining between them. The CDR3 protein is CASSFPTHTDTQYF. The CDR3 region has the DNA TGTGCCAGCAGCTTTCCCACCCACACAGATACGCAGTATTTT.

This clonotype was found a few times. The V and J genes are TRBV12-3 or TRBV12-4 and TRBJ2-2; TRBD1 aligns across 9 bases. The CDR3 runs 16 residues. J gave up 5 bases and V 6 bases, and 10 bases lay outside the gene matches. CDR3 sequence reads: CASREGQGLRTGELFF. CDR3 bases: TGTGCCAGCAGAGAGGGACAGGGATTAAGGACCGGGGAGCTGTTTTTT.

The chain joins TRBV20-1 to TRBJ2-2, with D possibly matching TRBD1 (8 bases). In germline, CDR1 is DFQATT, CDR2 SNEGSKA (reference sequence). CDR3 length: 14 amino acids. V was trimmed by 3 bases and J by 4 bases, leaving 12 bases between them. This CDR3 is CSARTGEGTGELFF. Here the CDR3 DNA reads TGCAGTGCTAGGACAGGGGAGGGCACCGGGGAGCTGTTTTTT.

The chain links TRBV6-2 or TRBV6-3 to TRBJ1-1; no definite D call. Germline values: CDR1 MNHEY, CDR2 SVGEGT. CDR3 length: 14 residues. Trimming stripped 2 bases from V and 1 base from J, with 8 bases between. The CDR3 is CASSYGHRNTEAFF. For the CDR3, the DNA is TGTGCCAGCAGTTACGGCCATAGGAACACTGAAGCTTTCTTT.

This chain links TRBV10-3 with TRBJ2-7; D perhaps matches TRBD1 (6 bases). V lost 4 bases, J lost 4 bases, and 8 bases lay in between. Per the germline V gene, CDR1 is ENHRY and CDR2 is SYGVKD. This CDR3 spans 12 amino acids. In DNA, the CDR3 is TGTGCCATCAGTGGTACAGGGTACGAGCAGTACTTC. The encoded protein is CAISGTGYEQYF.

This clonotype was seen many times. The gene calls are TRBV30 and TRBJ2-5; D possibly corresponds to TRBD1 (6 bases). The V gene's germline CDR1 is GTSNPN and CDR2 SVGIG (reference sequence). CDR3 length equals 13 residues. The V and J ends lost 2 bases and 4 bases respectively, with 11 bases between them. CDR3 DNA sequence: TGTGCCTGGAGTCCCAGGGGTCGAGAGACCCAGTACTTC. Translated: CAWSPRGRETQYF.

The sample holds a few counts of this clonotype. The chain employs TRBV2 and TRBJ2-4; D gene ambiguous. This CDR3 is 16 amino acids long. The V and J ends lost 0 bases and 1 base respectively, with 10 bases between them. Germline V gene data show CDR1 as SNHLY and CDR2 as FYNNEI. CDR3 sequence reads: CASSEALVLAKNIQYF. In nucleotides, the CDR3 is TGTGCCAGCAGTGAAGCATTAGTTTTGGCCAAAAACATTCAGTACTTC.

This clonotype is medium-sized (0.01 to 0.1%). The V and J genes are TRBV11-3 and TRBJ2-2; 9 bases are shared with TRBD2. Trimming took 4 bases from V and 5 from J; bases not matched to a gene: 11. CDR3 size: 17 residues. Per the germline V gene, CDR1 is SGHNT and CDR2 is YENEEA. The CDR3 spells CASSSIFGTSSTGELFF. The CDR3 region has the DNA TGTGCCAGCAGCTCTATCTTTGGGACTAGCAGTACCGGGGAGCTGTTTTTT.

The rearrangement uses TRBV20-1 and TRBJ1-2; D is ambiguous. Trimming stripped 3 bases from V and 7 bases from J, with 9 bases between. CDR3 length equals 11 residues. From germline, CDR1 is DFQATT and CDR2 SNEGSKA (reference sequence). The CDR3 here is CSASLDGGYTF. The CDR3 DNA reads TGCAGTGCTAGCTTGGATGGTGGCTACACCTTC.

This clonotype showed up just a few times. This chain uses TRBV28 with TRBJ1-1; no reliable D call. Trimming removed 4 bases from V and 2 bases from J, with 14 bases in between. This CDR3 is 15 amino acids long. Germline V gene lookup returns CDR1 MDHEN and CDR2 SYDVKM. The CDR3 loop is CASSSPAGGNTEAFF. CDR3 nucleotide sequence: TGTGCCAGCAGTTCACCTGCCGGAGGTAACACTGAAGCTTTCTTT.